These 32 T cell receptor beta chains came from one sample sequenced in a study of beta chain features in type 1 diabetes. Expressed TCRB transcripts got sequenced, as all isolated RNA was reverse transcribed. Method: immunoSEQ multiplex PCR; TCRdb's copy keeps in-frame clones and lacks some. The table records hundreds of thousands of clones, roughly 12% of them present only once. The sequencing sample was made of naive CD4+ T cells from blood. These receptor sequences come from a man between 18 and 29 years old in good health.

This clone was detected a few times. The gene calls are TRBV7-9 and TRBJ1-5; the D gene is possibly TRBD1 (5 bases). This CDR3 has 13 residues. Germline loops: CDR1 SEHNR, CDR2 FQNEAQ (reference sequence). Trimming pared 2 bases from V and 7 bases from J, leaving 9 bases between. The CDR3 DNA sequence: TGTGCCAGCAGCTTATGGGGGGACCAGCCCCAGCATTTT. Amino acids: CASSLWGDQPQHF. Using reference TRBV7-9 and TRBJ1-5 for the parts outside the CDR3, the full variable domain is DTGVSQNPRHKITKRGQNVTFRCDPISEHNRLYWYRQTLGQGPEFLTYFQNEAQLEKSRLLSDRFSAERPKGSFSTLEIQRTEQGDSAMYLCASSLWGDQPQHFGDGTRLSIL.

This clone was seen a handful of times. V is TRBV9 and J is TRBJ2-2; 8 bases line up with TRBD2. This CDR3 region has 16 residues. Germline lookup yields CDR1 SGDLS and CDR2 YYNGEE. After removal of 2 bases from V and 7 bases from J, the junction contained 10 bases not matched to a gene. The CDR3 sequence is CASSVNTGGQGGELFF. In DNA, the CDR3 is TGTGCCAGCAGCGTTAACACGGGAGGGCAGGGCGGGGAGCTGTTTTTT. The variable domain in full, with the rest retrieved from reference TRBV9 and TRBJ2-2, is DSGVTQTPKHLITATGQRVTLRCSPRSGDLSVYWYQQSLDQGLQFLIQYYNGEERAKGNILERFSAQQFPDLHSELNLSSLELGDSALYFCASSVNTGGQGGELFFGEGSRLTVL.

CDR3 amino acids: CASSFGQVNQPQHF. The DNA of the CDR3 is TGTGCCAGCAGCTTTGGACAGGTCAATCAGCCCCAGCATTTT. The chain is built from TRBV7-2 and TRBJ1-5; 7 positions agree with TRBD1. Germline loops: CDR1 SGHTA, CDR2 FQGNSA. The V gene end was trimmed by 3 bases and the J gene end by 3 bases; junction bases not matched to a gene: 2. The CDR3 runs 14 residues.

V and J are TRBV4-3 and TRBJ1-2, with D uncertain. The CDR3 runs to 20 residues. CDR1 LGHNA and CDR2 YSLEER come from the germline V gene. V was pared by 0 bases and J by 3 bases, with 26 bases between. The CDR3 DNA follows: TGCGCCAGCAGCCAAGATCTCATCGCGGGCCCACGGGCAACGGACTATGGCTACACCTTC. This translates into CASSQDLIAGPRATDYGYTF.

This clone was observed a handful of times. V and J are TRBV28 and TRBJ2-7, with 8 nucleotides matching TRBD1. This CDR3 spans 15 amino acids. The J segment lost 3 bases and the V segment lost 6 bases, leaving 10 bases of the junction unmatched. The V gene's germline CDR1 is MDHEN and CDR2 SYDVKM. CDR3 sequence (DNA): TGTGCCAGCAGCCGCGGCGGGACAGGATACTACGAGCAGTACTTC. Translating it yields CASSRGGTGYYEQYF.

The chain employs TRBV7-9 and TRBJ1-5; 7 bases match TRBD1. Germline V gene sequence: CDR1 SEHNR, CDR2 FQNEAQ (reference sequence). With V trimmed by 5 bases and J by 4 bases, 11 bases remained unmatched. This CDR3 comprises 16 residues. Here the CDR3 reads CASSLAGTAENQPQHF. CDR3 nucleotides: TGTGCCAGCAGCCTTGCTGGGACAGCAGAAAATCAGCCCCAGCATTTT.

This clone was seen a handful of times. The CDR3 bases are TGTGCCAGCAGCTTTCAGGGGCCGGATACGCAGTATTTT. Translating it yields CASSFQGPDTQYF. The V and J genes are TRBV7-9 and TRBJ2-3; weak D call: TRBD1 (6 bases). CDR1 SEHNR and CDR2 FQNEAQ come from the germline V gene (reference sequence). V was trimmed by 3 bases and J by 6 bases, leaving 10 bases between them. The CDR3 length is 13 residues.

V gene TRBV27 combines with J gene TRBJ1-1; 7 bases align to TRBD1. J was trimmed by 6 bases and V by 6 bases; bases with no gene match: 4. The CDR3 length is 12 residues. CDR1 MNHEY and CDR2 SMNVEV come from the germline V gene (reference sequence). CDR3 nucleotides: TGTGCCAGCAGCAACAGGGGTGCTGAAGCTTTCTTT. It translates to CASSNRGAEAFF.

This clone turned up a few times. This rearrangement joins TRBV29-1 to TRBJ2-1; D is unclear. Between the trimmed V and J ends, which lost 7 bases and 3 bases, there was a span of 7 bases. Germline loops: CDR1 SQVTM, CDR2 ANQGSEA. The CDR3 extends over 11 amino acids. The CDR3 DNA sequence: TGCAGCGCTCCCAGCTACAATGAGCAGTTCTTC. It encodes CSAPSYNEQFF.

The chain recombines TRBV19 with TRBJ2-1, with 12 nucleotides matching TRBD2. The ends lost 1 base at V and 5 bases at J; junction bases unmatched: 0. Germline-derived CDR1 and CDR2 are LNHDA and SQIVND (reference sequence). The CDR3 extends over 15 amino acids. CDR3 sequence reads: CASSIGTSGNNEQFF. As DNA, the CDR3 is TGTGCCAGTAGTATAGGGACTAGCGGGAACAATGAGCAGTTCTTC.

V and J are TRBV6-1 and TRBJ1-1, with D possibly matching TRBD1 (6 bases). The CDR3 covers 14 residues. Germline CDR1 reads MNHNS; CDR2 reads SASEGT. V lost 8 bases, J lost 3 bases, and 16 bases lay in between. CDR3 sequence reads: CASGRTVSYTEAFF. CDR3 coding DNA: TGTGCCAGCGGTCGGACAGTTTCTTACACTGAAGCTTTCTTT.

The chain has TRBV5-1 and TRBJ2-7, with D possibly matching TRBD1 (5 bases). V lost 3 bases and J 1 base, leaving 17 bases between the germline ends. The CDR3 loop spans 16 amino acids. CDR1 is SGHRS and CDR2 is YFSETQ in the germline V gene. In nucleotides, the CDR3 is TGCGCCAGCAGCTCAGGCAGGGCACTATTATCCTACGAGCAGTACTTC. This codes for CASSSGRALLSYEQYF.

This clone was seen a handful of times. J is TRBJ2-7 and V is TRBV7-2; 10 bases agree with TRBD2. Germline loops: CDR1 SGHTA, CDR2 FQGNSA. CDR3 length equals 14 residues. J gave up 3 bases and V 2 bases, and 1 base lay outside the gene matches. DNA for the CDR3: TGTGCCAGCAGCTTAAGGACTAGCGGCTACGAGCAGTACTTC. The encoded protein is CASSLRTSGYEQYF. Full variable domain (outside the CDR3, taken from reference TRBV7-2 and TRBJ2-7): GAGVSQSPSNKVTEKGKDVELRCDPISGHTALYWYRQSLGQGLEFLIYFQGNSAPDKSGLPSDRFSAERTGGSVSTLTIQRTQQEDSAVYLCASSLRTSGYEQYFGPGTRLTVT.

This clone was seen more than once but under ten times. The chain couples TRBV13 to TRBJ2-7; 13 positions match TRBD2. This CDR3 is 15 amino acids long. The germline CDR1 and CDR2 sequences are PRHDT and FYEKMQ (reference sequence). The V and J ends lost 6 bases and 2 bases, in that order; junction bases with no gene match: 4. CDR3 loop: CASRTGTSGAYEQYF. The CDR3 bases are TGTGCCAGCAGAACCGGGACTAGCGGGGCCTACGAGCAGTACTTC.

The chain carries TRBV5-8 and TRBJ2-3, with 7 bases matching TRBD1. With 4 bases clipped from V and 1 base from J, the junction kept 9 bases outside the gene matches. CDR3 length: 16 residues. The germline V gene encodes CDR1 SGHTS and CDR2 YDEGEE. CDR3 sequence (DNA): TGTGCCAGCAGCCATGACAGGGTTAAGGGCACAGATACGCAGTATTTT. The encoded protein is CASSHDRVKGTDTQYF.

This clone has more than one count but fewer than ten. CDR3 region: CASSLLFAAGATDTQYF. DNA for the CDR3: TGTGCCAGCAGCTTACTGTTCGCGGCGGGAGCCACAGATACGCAGTATTTT. The chain employs TRBV11-2 and TRBJ2-3; TRBD2 agrees at 7 bases. This CDR3 is 17 amino acids long. The V gene end was trimmed by 2 bases and the J gene end by 2 bases; junction bases not matched to a gene: 10. Germline V CDR1 and CDR2: SGHAT, FQNNGV.

This sequence joins TRBV4-2 and TRBJ2-7; 10 bases are shared with TRBD2. The V and J ends lost 3 bases and 2 bases, in that order; junction bases with no gene match: 7. The CDR3 sequence is 16 residues long. From germline, CDR1 is LGHNA and CDR2 YNFKEQ. This CDR3 reads CASSHLAGDVAYEQYF. CDR3 nucleotides: TGTGCCAGCAGCCACCTAGCGGGGGATGTCGCCTACGAGCAGTACTTC.

This clone was seen a handful of times. This rearrangement joins TRBV14 to TRBJ2-1; TRBD2 matches at 8 bases. The J segment lost 6 bases and the V segment lost 4 bases, leaving 11 bases of the junction unmatched. In germline, CDR1 is SGHDN, CDR2 FVKESK. The CDR3 is made up of 16 amino acids. This chain's CDR3 is CASSLAGLVWGNEQFF. CDR3 DNA sequence: TGTGCCAGCAGCCTAGCGGGACTAGTCTGGGGCAATGAGCAGTTCTTC.

This clone was recorded a few times. The rearrangement uses TRBV14 and TRBJ2-4; no clear D. There are 14 residues in the CDR3. Between the trimmed V and J ends, which lost 0 bases and 0 bases, there was a span of 3 bases. Germline assignment: CDR1 SGHDN and CDR2 FVKESK. This CDR3 is CASSQELAKNIQYF. The CDR3 coding sequence is TGTGCCAGCAGCCAAGAACTAGCCAAAAACATTCAGTACTTC.

This chain connects TRBV2 to TRBJ1-1; perhaps TRBD1 as D (5 bases). From germline, CDR1 is SNHLY and CDR2 FYNNEI. The CDR3 extends over 14 amino acids. Trimming pared 4 bases from V and 3 bases from J, leaving 12 bases between. CDR3 sequence reads: CASSVSPRDTEAFF. The CDR3 bases are TGTGCCAGCAGTGTTTCTCCCAGGGACACTGAAGCTTTCTTT.

This rearrangement joins TRBV28 to TRBJ2-7, with TRBD2 matching 11 bases. This CDR3 has 14 residues. V was clipped by 5 bases and J by 2 bases; unmatched bases: 2. The germline V gene has CDR1 MDHEN and CDR2 SYDVKM. The chain's CDR3 is CASSLSGGAYEQYF. CDR3 in DNA: TGTGCCAGCAGTCTTAGCGGGGGGGCCTACGAGCAGTACTTC.

This chain links TRBV5-1 with TRBJ1-2, with 8 bases that match TRBD1. Germline CDR1 and CDR2: SGHRS and YFSETQ. CDR3 length: 14 residues. With V trimmed by 5 bases and J by 4 bases, 7 bases remained unmatched. The CDR3 nucleotides read TGCGCCAGCAGTAATGGGACAGGCCGCTATGGCTACACCTTC. As protein: CASSNGTGRYGYTF.

Many counts were recorded for this clone. The V call is TRBV7-9, the J call TRBJ2-7; D unresolved. V gave up 10 bases and J gave up 7 bases, with 11 bases separating them. Germline CDR1 SEHNR, CDR2 FQNEAQ (reference sequence). CDR3 size: 10 residues. Written as DNA, the CDR3 is TGTGCCAACCCACTGCCAGAGCAGTACTTC. It translates to CANPLPEQYF.

The rearrangement links TRBV30 to TRBJ2-7, with 8 positions matching TRBD2. Trimming at V came to 4 bases and at J to 4 bases, leaving 6 bases not matched to a gene. The CDR3 is 13 residues long. Per germline, CDR1 GTSNPN and CDR2 SVGIG (reference sequence). Here the CDR3 DNA reads TGTGCCTGGAAGAAACTAGCGGCATACGAGCAGTACTTC. Its translation: CAWKKLAAYEQYF.

The chain links TRBV9 to TRBJ2-7; the match to TRBD1 covers 7 bases. This CDR3 comprises 14 residues. CDR1 and CDR2 (germline): SGDLS, YYNGEE. The trim removed 3 bases at V and 5 bases at J, leaving 8 bases unmatched. The CDR3 region has the DNA TGTGCCAGCAGCGCCACAGGGGTCTACGACGAGCAGTACTTC. It yields the protein CASSATGVYDEQYF. Using reference TRBV9 and TRBJ2-7 for the parts outside the CDR3, the full variable domain is DSGVTQTPKHLITATGQRVTLRCSPRSGDLSVYWYQQSLDQGLQFLIQYYNGEERAKGNILERFSAQQFPDLHSELNLSSLELGDSALYFCASSATGVYDEQYFGPGTRLTVT.

Only a few counts were recorded for this clone. The chain links TRBV14 to TRBJ2-1; 11 bases are shared with TRBD2. V dropped 3 bases and J dropped 5; count of bases not matched to a gene: 15. Germline V gene sequence: CDR1 SGHDN, CDR2 FVKESK. The CDR3 runs 19 residues. The CDR3 sequence: CASSHSSWSSGRLDNEQFF. The CDR3 DNA is TGTGCCAGCAGCCACTCAAGCTGGTCTAGCGGGAGGTTGGACAATGAGCAGTTCTTC.

There are a few counts of this clone. The chain links TRBV30 to TRBJ2-1; D is perhaps TRBD2 (6 bases). Trimming stripped 5 bases from V and 6 bases from J, with 17 bases between. CDR1 and CDR2 (germline): GTSNPN, SVGIG (reference sequence). The CDR3 runs to 14 residues. Here the CDR3 reads CAWVAGTPFNEQFF. CDR3 nucleotides: TGTGCCTGGGTAGCCGGGACTCCCTTCAATGAGCAGTTCTTC.

The chain links TRBV28 to TRBJ2-7, with D tentatively TRBD2 (6 bases). Per the germline V gene, CDR1 is MDHEN and CDR2 is SYDVKM. With 5 bases removed from V and 0 bases from J, the gap between germline ends came to 14 bases. The CDR3 extends over 15 amino acids. The CDR3 spells CASSPGDSRSYEQYF. CDR3 nucleotide sequence: TGTGCCAGCAGTCCCGGGGACTCGCGCTCCTACGAGCAGTACTTC.

About this clone itself: Distinct nucleotide sequences in the sample also encode this CDR3. This rearrangement joins TRBV5-1 to TRBJ2-6; a possible D gene is TRBD1 (5 bases). The CDR3 length is 15 residues. CDR1 and CDR2 from the germline V gene are SGHRS and YFSETQ. Trimming removed 2 bases from V and 0 bases from J, with 6 bases in between. This chain's CDR3 is CASSLRGSGANVLTF. CDR3 nucleotide sequence: TGCGCCAGCAGCTTAAGGGGCTCTGGGGCCAACGTCCTGACTTTC.

The rearrangement links TRBV18 to TRBJ1-1, with no clear D. V was clipped by 3 bases and J by 6 bases, with 11 bases between them. This CDR3 is built from 13 residues. Germline values: CDR1 KGHSH, CDR2 LQKENI. DNA of the CDR3: TGTGCCAGCTCACCGAGAGAGGAGGCTGAAGCTTTCTTT. It specifies CASSPREEAEAFF.

This clone turned up a few times. The chain combines TRBV30 with TRBJ2-4; 9 bases map to TRBD2. Germline-derived CDR1 and CDR2 are GTSNPN and SVGIG (reference sequence). The trim removed 2 bases at V and 9 bases at J, leaving 5 bases unmatched. The CDR3 loop spans 13 amino acids. CDR3 sequence reads: CAWSNSGRTIQYF. Written as DNA, the CDR3 is TGTGCCTGGAGTAACAGCGGGAGGACCATTCAGTACTTC.

This clone was seen only a few times. The CDR3 loop is CASRILLGSSYNEQFF. The CDR3 DNA sequence: TGTGCCAGCAGGATCTTACTAGGCAGCTCCTACAATGAGCAGTTCTTC. The chain links TRBV5-6 to TRBJ2-1; TRBD2 is a possible D gene (5 bases). The V end was cut by 5 bases, the J end by 0 bases, with 15 bases between. The CDR3 covers 16 residues. Germline CDR1 SGHDT, CDR2 YYEEEE.